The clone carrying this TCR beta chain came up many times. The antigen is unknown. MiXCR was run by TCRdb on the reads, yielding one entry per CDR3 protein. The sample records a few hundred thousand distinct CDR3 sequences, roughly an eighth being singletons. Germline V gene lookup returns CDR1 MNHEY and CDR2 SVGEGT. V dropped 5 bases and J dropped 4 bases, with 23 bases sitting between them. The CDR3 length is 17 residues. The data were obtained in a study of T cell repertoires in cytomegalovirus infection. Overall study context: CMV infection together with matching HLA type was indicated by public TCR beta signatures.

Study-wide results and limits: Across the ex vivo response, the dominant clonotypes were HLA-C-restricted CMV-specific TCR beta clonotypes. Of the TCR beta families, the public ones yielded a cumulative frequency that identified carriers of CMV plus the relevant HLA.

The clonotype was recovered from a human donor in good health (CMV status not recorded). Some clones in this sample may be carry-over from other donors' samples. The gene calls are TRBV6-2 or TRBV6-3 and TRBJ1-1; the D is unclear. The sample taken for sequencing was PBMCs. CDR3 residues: CASSPTRTVATGTEAFF. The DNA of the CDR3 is TGTGCCAGCAGTCCCACACGCACAGTAGCTACGGGCACTGAAGCTTTCTTT.